This entry describes one TCR beta chain. These data belong to a study of T-cell memory formation after mild COVID-19. TCRdb recomputed calls from the 5' RACE reads with MiXCR, one row per CDR3 protein. Of 400,000 or so distinct CDR3 sequences listed, around 18% are singletons. The CDR3 extends over 15 amino acids. Trimming stripped 0 bases from V and 0 bases from J, with 8 bases between. Germline V gene data show CDR1 as MGHRA and CDR2 as YSYEKL. The sequence was collected from an adult woman who had mild COVID-19 (a few samples of this study predate the infection). Cell type and time point are not known. The specimen sequenced was PBMCs or a T cell subset sorted from them (not recorded which). This chain connects TRBV4-1 to TRBJ1-1; no clear D gene. The CDR3 coding sequence is TGCGCCAGCAGCCAAGAAGTACAGCTGAACACTGAAGCTTTCTTT. Protein sequence: CASSQEVQLNTEAFF.